This is a list of T cell receptor beta chains from one sample in a study of T-cell memory formation after mild COVID-19. A single record per CDR3 protein comes from TCRdb applying MiXCR to the 5' RACE reads. The table has more than 120,000 distinct CDR3 sequences, over 15% seen once. The sample was PBMCs or a T cell subset sorted from them (not recorded which). The source of these receptors is an adult woman who had mild COVID-19 (a few samples of this study predate the infection). Cell type and time point are not known. Each CDR3 is given without its conserved first and last residue. Fields, in order: V gene, D gene, clone size, J gene, CDR3 protein. D genes are given only for firm matches. Part of the rows lack a size; the others show once, few, many or a class for expanded clones.

V gene: TRBV3-1
D gene: -
clone size: -
J gene: TRBJ2-1
CDR3 protein: ASSRGAASYNEQF

V gene: TRBV6-5
D gene: -
clone size: few
J gene: TRBJ2-1
CDR3 protein: ASSYPSPTGEQF

V gene: TRBV7-2
D gene: TRBD2
clone size: -
J gene: TRBJ2-1
CDR3 protein: ASSVAGGLDEQF

V gene: TRBV14
D gene: TRBD2
clone size: -
J gene: TRBJ2-7
CDR3 protein: ASSQGRGGLYEQY

V gene: TRBV12-3/TRBV12-4
D gene: -
clone size: few
J gene: TRBJ1-2
CDR3 protein: ASSPGLNYGYT

V gene: TRBV10-3
D gene: -
clone size: -
J gene: TRBJ2-1
CDR3 protein: ATGFNEQF

V gene: TRBV18
D gene: -
clone size: -
J gene: TRBJ2-3
CDR3 protein: ASSLGADTDTQY

V gene: TRBV28
D gene: -
clone size: -
J gene: TRBJ1-1
CDR3 protein: ASRLQGLNTEAF

V gene: TRBV2
D gene: -
clone size: -
J gene: TRBJ1-5
CDR3 protein: ASSDQGVQPQH

V gene: TRBV2
D gene: -
clone size: -
J gene: TRBJ1-2
CDR3 protein: ASSESREGYT

V gene: TRBV12-3/TRBV12-4
D gene: -
clone size: -
J gene: TRBJ1-5
CDR3 protein: ASSVNQPQH

V gene: TRBV4-2
D gene: -
clone size: -
J gene: TRBJ2-7
CDR3 protein: ASSHESRATYEQY

V gene: TRBV18
D gene: -
clone size: few
J gene: TRBJ2-7
CDR3 protein: ASSPEMVRSYEQY

V gene: TRBV5-1
D gene: TRBD2
clone size: -
J gene: TRBJ2-7
CDR3 protein: ASSSTSGNPMNEQY

V gene: TRBV7-9
D gene: TRBD2
clone size: many
J gene: TRBJ2-7
CDR3 protein: ASSSGTSSIYEQY

V gene: TRBV6-2/TRBV6-3
D gene: TRBD1
clone size: -
J gene: TRBJ2-2
CDR3 protein: ASSLRTGNTGELF

V gene: TRBV15
D gene: TRBD1
clone size: -
J gene: TRBJ2-5
CDR3 protein: ATSRVLSPGQGMSETQY

V gene: TRBV10-3
D gene: -
clone size: -
J gene: TRBJ2-1
CDR3 protein: AISETGPDEQF

V gene: TRBV18
D gene: -
clone size: few
J gene: TRBJ2-7
CDR3 protein: ASSPRRDSYEQY

V gene: TRBV27
D gene: TRBD1
clone size: -
J gene: TRBJ2-2
CDR3 protein: ASRRDRVTGELF

V gene: TRBV5-1
D gene: -
clone size: few
J gene: TRBJ2-7
CDR3 protein: ASSLASGGYSYEQY

V gene: TRBV5-1
D gene: -
clone size: -
J gene: TRBJ2-5
CDR3 protein: ASSLESGGTQY

V gene: TRBV14
D gene: TRBD2
clone size: many
J gene: TRBJ2-1
CDR3 protein: ASSQWGLAGINEQF

V gene: TRBV7-3
D gene: TRBD1
clone size: -
J gene: TRBJ1-4
CDR3 protein: ASSLRGGPGEKLF

V gene: TRBV5-1
D gene: -
clone size: few
J gene: TRBJ2-3
CDR3 protein: ASSWGSTDTQY

V gene: TRBV5-6
D gene: -
clone size: -
J gene: TRBJ1-2
CDR3 protein: ASSQSRWGYT